The 28 T cell receptor beta chains in this list originate from one sample, sequenced in a study of neurological immune-mediated disorders. MiXCR was run by TCRdb on the 5' RACE reads, yielding one entry per CDR3 protein. The sample yields approximately 21,000 distinct CDR3 sequences, roughly 6.2% seen once. Material: CD8+ T cells from blood. The receptor source for this set is a man between 18 and 35 years old in good health.

This clonotype was observed at least ten times. CDR3: CASSLVGGEETQYF. CDR3 nucleotide sequence: TGTGCCAGCAGCTTAGTTGGCGGGGAAGAGACCCAGTACTTC. V and J are TRBV7-9 and TRBJ2-5; D is perhaps TRBD2 (6 bases). Germline-derived CDR1 and CDR2 are SEHNR and FQNEAQ (reference sequence). The V end was cut by 1 base, the J end by 3 bases, with 9 bases between. The CDR3 consists of 14 residues.

This clonotype has a count of ten or more. The chain combines TRBV20-1 with TRBJ2-1; D call uncertain. Germline CDR1 reads DFQATT; CDR2 reads SNEGSKA (reference sequence). Trimming took off 1 base at V and 4 bases at J, with 5 bases between the two ends. The CDR3 extends over 12 amino acids. CDR3 sequence: CSARGAYNEQFF. The DNA for the CDR3 is TGCAGTGCTAGAGGGGCTTACAATGAGCAGTTCTTC.

Ten or more counts support this clonotype. V is TRBV7-2 and J is TRBJ2-5; D not certain. From germline, CDR1 is SGHTA and CDR2 FQGNSA. This CDR3 is 13 amino acids long. V lost 1 base to trimming and J lost 5 bases, with 8 bases between them. In DNA, the CDR3 is TGTGCCAGCAGCTTAGTGGGCAGCGAGACCCAGTACTTC. This codes for CASSLVGSETQYF.

This chain links TRBV6-5 with TRBJ1-4, with D perhaps TRBD1 (5 bases). V shed 6 bases and J shed 10 bases, with 15 bases lying between them. The germline V gene encodes CDR1 MNHEY and CDR2 SVGAGI. This CDR3 spans 13 amino acids. The CDR3 DNA sequence: TGTGCCAGCAGCCAACGGACAAATACAAAACTGTTTTTT. Its translation: CASSQRTNTKLFF.

Many counts were recorded for this clonotype. This may come from a read error, since a much larger clone is one base off. The chain joins TRBV20-1 to TRBJ1-1, with a possible D match to TRBD1 (6 bases). This CDR3 has 15 amino acids. Germline V gene sequence: CDR1 DFQATT, CDR2 SNEGSKA (reference sequence). V was cut by 1 base and J by 4 bases, with 16 bases left in between. The CDR3 loop reads CSARGTSGVSTEAFF. Written as DNA, the CDR3 is TGCAGTGCTAGAGGAACGTCAGGGGTGAGCACTGAAGCTTTCTTT.

This clonotype was seen many times. V is TRBV7-3 and J is TRBJ1-1; 8 bases are shared with TRBD1. CDR3 length equals 15 residues. Germline CDR1 is SGHTA and CDR2 is FQGTGA. V trimming: 5 bases; J trimming: 0 bases; junction bases outside the gene matches: 5. The DNA for the CDR3 is TGTGCCAGCAGCCCCAGACAGGGGATGAACACTGAAGCTTTCTTT. It is translated as CASSPRQGMNTEAFF.

The table lists this clonotype with many counts. CDR3 coding DNA: TGTGCCAGCAGAGTCCCGGGACAGGGTTTTCACGGGGAGCTGTTTTTT. Translating gives CASRVPGQGFHGELFF. The chain employs TRBV12-3 or TRBV12-4 and TRBJ2-2, with 9 bases that match TRBD1. CDR3 size: 16 residues. The junction had 12 bases not matched to a gene; V was cut back by 6 bases and J by 7 bases.

This clonotype was seen many times. The V call is TRBV20-1, the J call TRBJ2-2; possibly TRBD2 for D (6 bases). This CDR3 spans 16 amino acids. Germline loops: CDR1 DFQATT, CDR2 SNEGSKA (reference sequence). V was clipped by 6 bases and J by 3 bases, with 20 bases between them. The CDR3 region has the DNA TGCAGTGCGAGACGCGGGACGGAAAAAGACACCGGGGAGCTGTTTTTT. As protein: CSARRGTEKDTGELFF.

This clonotype has ten or more counts. J is TRBJ2-2 and V is TRBV25-1, with a possible D match to TRBD1 (5 bases). Trimming took 6 bases from V and 0 from J, leaving 11 bases between them. The germline V gene encodes CDR1 MGHDK and CDR2 SYGVNS. This CDR3 comprises 15 residues. In DNA form, the CDR3 reads TGTGCCAGCAGGAAGGGGCCAACGAACACCGGGGAGCTGTTTTTT. The encoded protein is CASRKGPTNTGELFF.

This clonotype was counted many times. The chain employs TRBV20-1 and TRBJ1-1; TRBD1 matches 7 bases. Germline-derived CDR1 and CDR2 are DFQATT and SNEGSKA (reference sequence). The CDR3 contains 14 residues. After removal of 0 bases from V and 5 bases from J, the junction contained 6 bases not matched to a gene. CDR3 loop: CSARDGRGGTEAFF. The DNA for the CDR3 is TGCAGTGCTAGAGATGGCAGGGGGGGGACTGAAGCTTTCTTT.

This clonotype was observed at least ten times. The V and J genes are TRBV3-1 and TRBJ2-3; 9 bases align to TRBD2. The germline V gene has CDR1 LGHDT and CDR2 YNNKEL (reference sequence). CDR3 length: 16 residues. The V gene end was trimmed by 1 base and the J gene end by 3 bases; junction bases not matched to a gene: 5. In DNA, the CDR3 is TGTGCCAGCAGCCAAGTCGGGGGACTAGCAACAGATACGCAGTATTTT. The encoded protein is CASSQVGGLATDTQYF.

This clonotype was observed at least ten times. The rearrangement joins TRBV5-1 to TRBJ2-7; D is perhaps TRBD1 (6 bases). V was pared by 2 bases and J by 0 bases, with 9 bases between. CDR3 size: 14 residues. Germline V gene sequence: CDR1 SGHRS, CDR2 YFSETQ. The CDR3 spells CASSFTGSSYEQYF. The CDR3 bases are TGCGCCAGCAGCTTCACAGGGAGCTCCTACGAGCAGTACTTC.

The rearrangement joins TRBV19 to TRBJ2-1; tentative D call: TRBD2 (5 bases). CDR3 size: 16 residues. Trimming took off 3 bases at V and 2 bases at J, with 14 bases between the two ends. From germline, CDR1 is LNHDA and CDR2 SQIVND (reference sequence). The CDR3 region is CASSIGSRGTYNEQFF. For the CDR3, the DNA is TGTGCCAGTAGTATTGGAAGCCGGGGTACCTACAATGAGCAGTTCTTC.

The sample holds many counts of this clonotype. The genes are TRBV2 and TRBJ1-2, with D tentatively TRBD1 (6 bases). The CDR3 contains 14 residues. The germline V and J ends were trimmed by 5 bases and 7 bases, with 17 bases remaining between them. Germline CDR1 SNHLY, CDR2 FYNNEI. In nucleotides, the CDR3 is TGTGCCAGCAGTAAAGGGGGGTATCTCCCTGGCTACACCTTC. Amino acids: CASSKGGYLPGYTF.

This clonotype appeared many times. The V call is TRBV9, the J call TRBJ1-3; perhaps TRBD1 as D (6 bases). The length of the CDR3 is 16 residues. In germline, CDR1 is SGDLS, CDR2 YYNGEE. V was shortened by 4 bases and J by 0 bases, with 14 bases between the two germline ends. The CDR3 loop is CASSTQTGISGNTIYF. For the CDR3, the DNA is TGTGCCAGCAGCACCCAAACAGGGATCTCTGGAAACACCATATATTTT. The whole variable domain, remainder taken from reference TRBV9 and TRBJ1-3, is DSGVTQTPKHLITATGQRVTLRCSPRSGDLSVYWYQQSLDQGLQFLIQYYNGEERAKGNILERFSAQQFPDLHSELNLSSLELGDSALYFCASSTQTGISGNTIYFGEGSWLTVV.

This clonotype was seen at least ten times. This chain joins TRBV5-5 and TRBJ2-5; D is ambiguous. CDR3 size: 12 residues. V was cut by 4 bases and J by 4 bases, with 8 bases left in between. Germline V gene sequence: CDR1 SGHKS, CDR2 YYEKEE (reference sequence). The CDR3 is CASSTTSETQYF. In DNA, the CDR3 is TGTGCCAGCAGCACAACCTCAGAGACCCAGTACTTC.

This clonotype was observed many times. The rearrangement links TRBV27 to TRBJ1-1; possible D gene TRBD1, 6 bases. V lost 3 bases and J lost 1, with 18 bases in between. Germline V gene sequence: CDR1 MNHEY, CDR2 SMNVEV (reference sequence). There are 17 residues in the CDR3. CDR3 protein: CASSFAKGGTTNTEAFF. CDR3 nucleotide sequence: TGTGCCAGCAGTTTTGCAAAAGGGGGGACAACGAACACTGAAGCTTTCTTT.

This clonotype was seen at least ten times. The chain couples TRBV27 to TRBJ1-5, with no clear D. The V end was cut by 6 bases, the J end by 0 bases, with 18 bases between. This CDR3 has 17 amino acids. Germline-derived CDR1 and CDR2 are MNHEY and SMNVEV (reference sequence). DNA for the CDR3: TGTGCCAGCAGCCCCGGGTTTGGGGTCCTTAGCAATCAGCCCCAGCATTTT. Amino acids: CASSPGFGVLSNQPQHF.

This clonotype was observed many times. The V gene is TRBV4-2, the J gene TRBJ2-3; 9 positions match TRBD2. CDR1 and CDR2 from the germline V gene are LGHNA and YNFKEQ. The CDR3 is 16 amino acids. The J segment lost 5 bases and the V segment lost 1 base, leaving 7 bases of the junction unmatched. The CDR3 DNA reads TGTGCCAGCAGCCAAGTGGCGGGGGGGCGGGGAGATACGCAGTATTTT. This translates into CASSQVAGGRGDTQYF.

This clonotype was found many times. This chain uses TRBV7-9 with TRBJ1-2, with D perhaps matching TRBD1 (6 bases). Per the germline V gene, CDR1 is SEHNR and CDR2 is FQNEAQ (reference sequence). The ends were cut back, 2 bases at V and 4 bases at J, with 14 bases in the middle. The CDR3 runs to 15 residues. The CDR3 region is CASSLTGIRGYGYTF. CDR3 nucleotides: TGTGCCAGCAGCTTAACAGGGATAAGGGGCTATGGCTACACCTTC.

In its sample, this clonotype was seen many times. This chain uses TRBV12-3 or TRBV12-4 with TRBJ2-1, with D hard to call. The V end was cut by 6 bases, the J end by 6 bases, with 18 bases between. There are 15 residues in the CDR3. Written as DNA, the CDR3 is TGTGCCAGCAGCTTCCTCGGCCCGGGCGTCAATGAGCAGTTCTTC. It translates to CASSFLGPGVNEQFF.

This clonotype was counted between two and nine times. The chain has TRBV5-1 and TRBJ2-3, with D possibly TRBD1 on 6 matching bases. The CDR3 is 15 amino acids. V was shortened by 4 bases and J by 1 base, with 13 bases between the two germline ends. Germline V lookup: CDR1 SGHRS, CDR2 YFSETQ. CDR3: CASSTREGGTDTQYF. The CDR3 DNA reads TGCGCCAGCAGCACCCGTGAGGGGGGCACAGATACGCAGTATTTT.

The sample holds many counts of this clonotype. The CDR3 region has the DNA TGTGCCAGCACAGGGGCGATCGATCAGCCCCAGCATTTT. Translation gives CASTGAIDQPQHF. The V gene is TRBV6-1, the J gene TRBJ1-5; D perhaps matches TRBD1 (6 bases). Germline values: CDR1 MNHNS, CDR2 SASEGT. The CDR3 is made up of 13 amino acids. V lost 7 bases, J lost 5 bases, and 12 bases lay in between.

This clonotype came up many times. The chain links TRBV28 to TRBJ2-7; tentative D call: TRBD1 (5 bases). Trimming removed 5 bases from V and 6 bases from J, with 11 bases in between. Per germline, CDR1 MDHEN and CDR2 SYDVKM. The CDR3 spans 12 residues. The CDR3 region is CASSDTGSEQYF. In DNA, the CDR3 is TGTGCCAGCAGTGATACAGGATCCGAGCAGTACTTC.

This clonotype was seen repeatedly, ten times or more. The V call is TRBV20-1, the J call TRBJ2-1; D remains unclear. This CDR3 spans 13 amino acids. The ends were cut back, 6 bases at V and 8 bases at J, with 17 bases in the middle. Germline V lookup: CDR1 DFQATT, CDR2 SNEGSKA (reference sequence). The CDR3 here is CSAAGFIPYEQFF. CDR3 bases: TGCAGTGCCGCCGGATTCATCCCTTATGAGCAGTTCTTC.

Ten or more counts support this clonotype. The chain recombines TRBV12-3 or TRBV12-4 with TRBJ2-1, with unresolved D. CDR3 length equals 11 residues. Trimming left V 9 bases short and J 9 bases short, with 12 bases between. DNA of the CDR3: TGTGCCAGTACGGGTTTCCGTGAGCAGTTCTTC. It codes for CASTGFREQFF.

This clonotype was found many times. The V gene is TRBV6-2 or TRBV6-3, the J gene TRBJ2-5; TRBD2 agrees at 13 bases. V shed 5 bases and J 1 base; nucleotides not matched to a gene: 1. CDR3 length: 15 amino acids. Germline V gene lookup returns CDR1 MNHEY and CDR2 SVGEGT. The DNA for the CDR3 is TGTGCCAGCAGTCGACTAGCGGGGGGCCAAGAGACCCAGTACTTC. Translated, it gives CASSRLAGGQETQYF.

There are many counts of this clonotype. The chain joins TRBV5-6 to TRBJ2-5; D is perhaps TRBD2 (6 bases). Trimming removed 0 bases from V and 2 bases from J, with 11 bases in between. Germline CDR1 SGHDT, CDR2 YYEEEE. The CDR3 extends over 15 amino acids. The CDR3 DNA reads TGTGCCAGCAGCTTGGTCGGGGGTATACAAGAGACCCAGTACTTC. Residues: CASSLVGGIQETQYF.